What follows are 31 T cell receptor beta chains derived from one specimen sequenced in a study of T cell clonality in common variable immunodeficiency. Using immunoSEQ multiplex PCR, the repertoire was profiled, and TCRdb retains in-frame clones only, with some absent. The repertoire shows some 33,000 clones, none seen only once; the top ten take approximately 3.9%. Sequencing used peripheral blood mononuclear cells. Receptors were obtained from a person between 18 and 70 years old in good health.

As concerns this clone: The sequenced fragment ends 3 residues before the CDR3 boundary, so the rest is inferred from the germline J gene. This chain uses TRBV7-9 with TRBJ2-2; D unclear. This CDR3 contains 13 residues. Germline values: CDR1 SEHNR, CDR2 FQNEAQ (reference sequence). The CDR3 reads CSTSPEGVGELFF. CDR3 bases read: TGTTCCACCAGCCCCGAAGGTGTAGGGGAG.

In this sample, this clone turned up many times. Germline and junction disagree at one end, which may indicate a read error. Coverage ceases 3 residues before the CDR3 finishes, and the germline J gene fills in the end. J is TRBJ2-6 and V is TRBV4-2; 7 bases fit TRBD1. The length of the CDR3 is 17 residues. CDR1 and CDR2 from the germline V gene are LGHNA and YNFKEQ. CDR3: CASSPRHTGAGANVLTF. CDR3 DNA (partial): TGCGCCAGCAGCCCCAGACACACAGGGGCTGGGGCCAACGTC.

Turning to this clone: The sequenced fragment ends 3 residues before the CDR3 boundary, so the rest is inferred from the germline J gene. The chain has TRBV2 and TRBJ2-7, with TRBD2 matching 9 bases. This CDR3 has 14 amino acids. From germline, CDR1 is SNHLY and CDR2 FYNNEI. V gave up 11 bases and J gave up 6 bases; unmatched junction bases: 14. CDR3 region: CAGGGGVAGAEQYF. Partial CDR3 DNA: TGTGCCGGCGGCGGAGGGGTAGCGGGAGCCGAG.

This clone was recorded many times. The CDR3 end lies 3 residues beyond the end of the read and is filled in from the germline J gene. This rearrangement joins TRBV19 to TRBJ2-6; TRBD1 is a possible D gene (5 bases). CDR3 length: 14 residues. V gave up 7 bases and J gave up 3 bases, with 10 bases separating them. Germline V gene sequence: CDR1 LNHDA, CDR2 SQIVND (reference sequence). The sequenced CDR3 bases are TGTGCCAGTACCGCCCAGGGTGGGGCCAACGTC. It is translated as CASTAQGGANV. From start to end, the CDR3 is CASTAQGGANVLTF.

This clone was detected many times. The CDR3 is cut off 3 residues early in the read; its end comes from the germline J gene. The V gene is TRBV19, the J gene TRBJ2-7; TRBD1 agrees at 7 bases. Trimming cost V 3 bases and J 1 base; bases outside gene matches: 15. Looked up from germline, CDR1 is LNHDA and CDR2 is SQIVND (reference sequence). The CDR3 sequence is 18 residues long. The CDR3 DNA, read in part, is TGTGCCAGTAGTATTGGATTATCGTGGGACAGCCAGTCCTACGAG. It is translated as CASSIGLSWDSQSYE. The full-length CDR3 reads as CASSIGLSWDSQSYEQYF.

Many counts were recorded for this clone. The read terminates 3 residues before the CDR3 end, so the remaining end is supplied by the germline J gene. The V and J genes are TRBV5-6 and TRBJ2-5; D is unresolved. This CDR3 contains 13 residues. Deletions cut 4 bases from V and 1 base from J, with 8 bases between. CDR1 is SGHDT and CDR2 is YYEEEE in the germline V gene. CDR3 DNA, as far as it was read: TGTGCCAGCAGCCTTTCTACCCAAGAGACC. It specifies CASSLSTQET. The entire CDR3 is CASSLSTQETQYF.

This clone was seen at least ten times. One junction end does not reproduce the germline sequence, and a read error may be involved. From the germline J gene comes the end of the CDR3, since the read stops 3 residues before it. This chain uses TRBV4-2 with TRBJ2-5; the match to TRBD1 covers 7 bases. Germline V gives CDR1 LGHNA, CDR2 YNFKEQ. This CDR3 has 15 residues. This CDR3 reads CASSQAPGQQETQYF. The DNA read from the CDR3 is TGCGCCAGCAGCCAAGCCCCGGGACAGCAAGAGACC.

There are many counts of this clone. Read sequence stops 3 residues before the CDR3 end, and the germline J gene provides the missing end. The chain uses TRBV7-8 and TRBJ1-1; the match to TRBD1 covers 8 bases. The CDR3 has 16 amino acids. Germline V gives CDR1 SGHVS, CDR2 FQNEAQ. V lost 5 bases and J lost 1; bases outside the gene matches: 9. This chain's CDR3 is CASSPWTGSWNTEAFF. CDR3 DNA (partial): TGTGCCAGCAGCCCCTGGACAGGGAGCTGGAACACTGAA.

This clone was observed many times. From the germline J gene comes the end of the CDR3, since the read stops 3 residues before it. The chain links TRBV10-3 to TRBJ1-5; the D gene is possibly TRBD1 (5 bases). Per the germline V gene, CDR1 is ENHRY and CDR2 is SYGVKD. CDR3 length: 17 residues. V was cut by 6 bases and J by 4 bases, with 22 bases left in between. CDR3 bases read: TGTGCCATCAGCTGGGGCGAAGTTCAGCGGGATAATCAGCCC. It translates to CAISWGEVQRDNQP. The entire CDR3 is CAISWGEVQRDNQPQHF.

This clone has at least ten counts. The read stops 3 residues short of the end of the CDR3; the missing end is completed from the germline J gene. This chain uses TRBV20-1 with TRBJ2-3; 10 nucleotides line up with TRBD2. Germline CDR1 reads DFQATT; CDR2 reads SNEGSKA (reference sequence). The CDR3 contains 15 residues. With 3 bases clipped from V and 8 bases from J, the junction kept 11 bases outside the gene matches. The covered CDR3 bases are TGCAGTGCTAGTACGACTAGCGGGCCCGCGGGTACG. This codes for CSASTTSGPAGT. The CDR3 in full is CSASTTSGPAGTQYF.

This clone was counted at least ten times. The read is 3 residues too short to cover the CDR3 end, so that end is filled in from the germline J gene. The chain links TRBV4-1 to TRBJ1-5; D unresolved. The germline V and J ends were trimmed by 0 bases and 6 bases, with 9 bases remaining between them. This CDR3 contains 14 residues. Germline V gene data show CDR1 as MGHRA and CDR2 as YSYEKL. Incomplete CDR3 DNA: TGCGCCAGCAGCCAAGAGGGAGCGGGTCAGCCC. Translating gives CASSQEGAGQP. The entire CDR3 sequence reads CASSQEGAGQPQHF.

This clone was seen a handful of times. The CDR3 end lies 3 residues beyond the end of the read and is filled in from the germline J gene. The rearrangement joins TRBV5-1 to TRBJ2-5; tentative D call: TRBD2 (5 bases). Deletions cut 7 bases from V and 3 bases from J, with 13 bases between. CDR3 length: 13 residues. CDR1 is SGHRS and CDR2 is YFSETQ in the germline V gene. The CDR3 loop is CASRPGLEETQYF. CDR3 DNA (partial): TGCGCCAGCCGGCCTGGACTCGAAGAGACC.

This clone was observed a few times. The junction departs from germline at one end; a sequencing error may be responsible. The read is 3 residues too short to cover the CDR3 end, so that end is filled in from the germline J gene. V and J are TRBV19 and TRBJ2-1, with a possible D match to TRBD2 (7 bases). Germline V gives CDR1 LNHDA, CDR2 SQIVND (reference sequence). The CDR3 extends over 13 amino acids. CDR3 amino acids: CPSRGGVEVEQFF. CDR3 bases read: TGTCCCAGTAGGGGGGGGGTAGAGGTTGAG.

This clone was seen many times. The CDR3 extends 3 residues past the end of the read, so its final part is completed from the germline J gene. J is TRBJ2-3 and V is TRBV7-6; 9 bases fit TRBD2. The germline CDR1 and CDR2 sequences are SGHVS and FNYEAQ. CDR3 length equals 14 residues. The V and J ends lost 5 bases and 5 bases, in that order; junction bases with no gene match: 5. The CDR3 region is CASSQGGGVDTQYF. Partial CDR3 DNA: TGTGCCAGCAGCCAGGGCGGGGGGGTAGATACG.

This clone was seen many times. The CDR3 end falls 3 residues outside the read, so it is completed with the germline J gene. The rearrangement links TRBV6-2 or TRBV6-3 to TRBJ1-1; no clear D gene. Germline V gene data show CDR1 as MNHEY and CDR2 as SVGEGT. The V gene lost 4 bases and the J gene lost 6 bases, with 21 bases spanning the gap. The CDR3 loop spans 16 amino acids. Incomplete CDR3 DNA: TGTGCCAGCAGTTTTCTTTCGAGGAGATTTAGGGCTGAA. Amino acids: CASSFLSRRFRAE. The complete CDR3 reads CASSFLSRRFRAEAFF.

This clone has at least ten counts. The read finishes 3 residues shy of the CDR3 end, and the germline J gene is used to complete it. The genes are TRBV19 and TRBJ2-6; D is perhaps TRBD1 (6 bases). The CDR3 covers 14 residues. Germline CDR1 reads LNHDA; CDR2 reads SQIVND (reference sequence). V was shortened by 8 bases and J by 2 bases, with 10 bases between the two germline ends. CDR3 DNA, as far as it was read: TGTGCCAGTGGGAACAGGGCTGGGGCCAACGTC. As protein: CASGNRAGANV. In full, the CDR3 is CASGNRAGANVLTF.

Many counts were recorded for this clone. The read halts 3 residues ahead of the CDR3 end, with the missing end drawn from the germline J gene. V is TRBV6-2 or TRBV6-3 and J is TRBJ2-5; D is perhaps TRBD1 (5 bases). The CDR3 length is 11 residues. The ends were cut back, 7 bases at V and 4 bases at J, with 7 bases in the middle. Germline V lookup: CDR1 MNHEY, CDR2 SVGEGT. This CDR3 reads CASTQGETQYF. The DNA read from the CDR3 is TGTGCCAGCACCCAGGGAGAGACC.

The sample holds many counts of this clone. The CDR3 is cut off 3 residues early in the read; its end comes from the germline J gene. The gene calls are TRBV10-3 and TRBJ2-3; D perhaps matches TRBD1 (5 bases). This CDR3 comprises 13 residues. V was shortened by 8 bases and J by 0 bases, with 9 bases between the two germline ends. CDR1 is ENHRY and CDR2 is SYGVKD in the germline V gene. CDR3 loop: CAIAQESTDTQYF. The DNA read from the CDR3 is TGTGCCATCGCACAGGAAAGCACAGATACG.

There are many counts of this clone. Read sequence stops 3 residues before the CDR3 end, and the germline J gene provides the missing end. This chain uses TRBV7-9 with TRBJ1-5; TRBD1 might be the D (5 bases). Germline CDR1 is SEHNR and CDR2 is FQNEAQ (reference sequence). The CDR3 is 12 amino acids. This CDR3 reads CASSLDSRPQHF. CDR3 DNA, as far as it was read: TGTGCCAGCAGCCTCGACAGTCGTCCC. The full variable domain, completed using reference TRBV7-9 and TRBJ1-5, is DTGVSQNPRHKITKRGQNVTFRCDPISEHNRLYWYRQTLGQGPEFLTYFQNEAQLEKSRLLSDRFSAERPKGSFSTLEIQRTEQGDSAMYLCASSLDSRPQHFGDGTRLSIL.

This clone occurred many times. From the germline J gene comes the end of the CDR3, since the read stops 3 residues before it. The chain combines TRBV6-1 with TRBJ2-7, with a possible D match to TRBD2 (7 bases). CDR1 is MNHNS and CDR2 is SASEGT in the germline V gene. V was shortened by 1 base and J by 5 bases, with 12 bases between the two germline ends. The CDR3 extends over 14 amino acids. Partial CDR3 DNA: TGTGCCAGCAGTGAAGGAGAAGGGGGGGACGAG. It encodes CASSEGEGGDE. The entire CDR3 sequence reads CASSEGEGGDEQYF.

This clone was counted at least ten times. The CDR3 is cut off 3 residues early in the read; its end comes from the germline J gene. V and J are TRBV20-1 and TRBJ2-3; 10 nucleotides align to TRBD2. V shed 5 bases and J 1 base; nucleotides not matched to a gene: 9. In germline, CDR1 is DFQATT, CDR2 SNEGSKA (reference sequence). This CDR3 spans 16 amino acids. The CDR3 loop is CSAENSGRRGTDTQYF. Incomplete CDR3 DNA: TGCAGTGCTGAGAATAGCGGGAGGAGGGGCACAGATACG.

This clone was seen many times. The read falls 3 residues short of the CDR3 end, and the missing part is taken from the germline J gene. V gene TRBV5-1 combines with J gene TRBJ1-4; possible D gene TRBD1, 5 bases. Trimming stripped 4 bases from V and 8 bases from J, with 15 bases between. From germline, CDR1 is SGHRS and CDR2 YFSETQ. The CDR3 spans 14 residues. Partial CDR3 DNA: TGCGCCAGCAGCGCGGGGACTCAGGGCGAAAAA. Translation gives CASSAGTQGEK. The entire CDR3 protein is CASSAGTQGEKLFF. Filled out from reference TRBV5-1 and TRBJ1-4, the complete variable domain reads KAGVTQTPRYLIKTRGQQVTLSCSPISGHRSVSWYQQTPGQGLQFLFEYFSETQRNKGNFPGRFSGRQFSNSRSEMNVSTLELGDSALYLCASSAGTQGEKLFFGSGTQLSVL.

This clone was seen repeatedly, ten times or more. The read ends 3 residues shy of where the CDR3 ends; the end is completed using the germline J gene. The rearrangement uses TRBV5-1 and TRBJ1-4; D perhaps matches TRBD1 (6 bases). CDR1 is SGHRS, CDR2 YFSETQ, per germline. The CDR3 sequence is 14 residues long. Trimming removed 4 bases at V and 0 bases at J, with 7 bases between. The CDR3 DNA, read in part, is TGCGCCAGCAGCACAGGGTCAACTAATGAAAAA. Protein product: CASSTGSTNEK. The full CDR3 sequence reads CASSTGSTNEKLFF. Full variable domain (remainder filled in from reference TRBV5-1 and TRBJ1-4): KAGVTQTPRYLIKTRGQQVTLSCSPISGHRSVSWYQQTPGQGLQFLFEYFSETQRNKGNFPGRFSGRQFSNSRSEMNVSTLELGDSALYLCASSTGSTNEKLFFGSGTQLSVL.

Many counts were recorded for this clone. The read terminates 3 residues ahead of where the CDR3 ends, so the germline J gene completes it. The chain employs TRBV5-6 and TRBJ1-3; 7 nucleotides agree with TRBD1. Looked up from germline, CDR1 is SGHDT and CDR2 is YYEEEE. Trimming took 4 bases from V and 0 from J; bases not matched to a gene: 4. CDR3 length: 15 amino acids. The CDR3: CASSLTGSSGNTIYF. CDR3 DNA, as far as it was read: TGTGCCAGCAGCCTGACAGGGAGCTCTGGAAACACC.

This clone was recorded many times. The read finishes 3 residues shy of the CDR3 end, and the germline J gene is used to complete it. This sequence joins TRBV20-1 and TRBJ2-7; TRBD1 aligns across 10 bases. Germline CDR1 is DFQATT and CDR2 is SNEGSKA (reference sequence). The junction had 6 bases not matched to a gene; V was cut back by 3 bases and J by 4 bases. The CDR3 extends over 14 amino acids. CDR3 loop: CSASVGTGDYEQYF. The DNA read from the CDR3 is TGCAGTGCTAGTGTGGGGACAGGGGATTACGAG.

This clone was observed at least ten times. The CDR3 extends 3 residues past the end of the read, so its final part is completed from the germline J gene. The gene calls are TRBV20-1 and TRBJ1-2; D gene uncertain. CDR3 length: 13 residues. CDR1 and CDR2 from the germline V gene are DFQATT and SNEGSKA (reference sequence). V dropped 0 bases and J dropped 4 bases, with 9 bases sitting between them. The CDR3 sequence: CSARDPRSYGYTF. The sequenced CDR3 bases are TGCAGTGCTAGAGATCCCAGGTCCTATGGC.

In this sample, this clone turned up many times. The sequenced fragment ends 3 residues before the CDR3 boundary, so the rest is inferred from the germline J gene. The J gene is TRBJ2-5, the V gene TRBV5-6; TRBD2 aligns across 8 bases. CDR3 size: 15 residues. The germline V gene has CDR1 SGHDT and CDR2 YYEEEE. The trim removed 0 bases at V and 5 bases at J, leaving 6 bases unmatched. CDR3 sequence reads: CASSLVGGGTETQYF. CDR3 bases read: TGTGCCAGCAGCTTGGTCGGGGGGGGGACCGAGACC.

Within the sample, this clone is medium-sized. Read data end 3 residues before the CDR3 end; the end is taken from the germline J gene. The sample contains more than one DNA sequence encoding this CDR3. The chain is built from TRBV19 and TRBJ2-3; D perhaps matches TRBD2 (5 bases). V was shortened by 4 bases and J by 6 bases, with 8 bases between the two germline ends. CDR1 is LNHDA and CDR2 is SQIVND in the germline V gene (reference sequence). This CDR3 spans 12 amino acids. Partial CDR3 DNA: TGTGCCAGTAGTAGAGGGTCTGATACG. Its translation is CASSRGSDT. The entire CDR3 is CASSRGSDTQYF.

This clone was recorded at least ten times. Sequencing ends 3 residues short of the CDR3 end; the germline J gene provides the rest. The J gene is TRBJ2-1, the V gene TRBV19, with 12 bases identical to TRBD2. V lost 6 bases, J lost 7 bases, and 4 bases stayed unmatched. The CDR3 has 14 residues. CDR1 and CDR2 from the germline V gene are LNHDA and SQIVND (reference sequence). Partial CDR3 DNA: TGTGCCAGTAGCTCTAGCGGGAGGGGTAATGAG. Protein sequence: CASSSSGRGNE. The CDR3 in full is CASSSSGRGNEQFF.

The sample holds many counts of this clone. Read coverage stops 3 residues before the CDR3 terminus; the germline J gene supplies the remainder. V gene TRBV20-1 combines with J gene TRBJ2-3; 10 bases are a match to TRBD2. Germline trimming cut 2 bases from V and 5 bases from J; bases unmatched to any gene: 7. Germline-derived CDR1 and CDR2 are DFQATT and SNEGSKA (reference sequence). The CDR3 consists of 15 residues. The sequenced CDR3 bases are TGCAGTGCTAGACAAACTAGCGGGATTGGAGATACG. Translated, it gives CSARQTSGIGDT. The whole CDR3 sequence is CSARQTSGIGDTQYF.

With regard to this clone: The sequenced fragment ends 3 residues before the CDR3 boundary, so the rest is inferred from the germline J gene. The chain links TRBV5-1 to TRBJ1-2, with D perhaps matching TRBD1 (5 bases). The germline gives CDR1 SGHRS, CDR2 YFSETQ. CDR3 size: 14 residues. The CDR3: CASSLVGAGETYTF. The DNA read from the CDR3 is TGCGCCAGCAGCTTGGTCGGGGCGGGGGAGACC.